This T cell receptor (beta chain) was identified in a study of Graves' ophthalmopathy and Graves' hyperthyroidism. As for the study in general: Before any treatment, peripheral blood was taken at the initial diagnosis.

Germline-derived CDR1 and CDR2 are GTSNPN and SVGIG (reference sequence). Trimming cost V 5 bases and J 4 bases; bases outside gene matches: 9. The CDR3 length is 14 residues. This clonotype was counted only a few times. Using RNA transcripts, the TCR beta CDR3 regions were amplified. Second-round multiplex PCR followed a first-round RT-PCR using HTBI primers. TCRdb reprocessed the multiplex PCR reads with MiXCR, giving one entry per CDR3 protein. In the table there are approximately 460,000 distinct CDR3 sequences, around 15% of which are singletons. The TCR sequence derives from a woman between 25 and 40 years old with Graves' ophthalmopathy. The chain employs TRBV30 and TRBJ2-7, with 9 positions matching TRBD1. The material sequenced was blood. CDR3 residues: CAWRPGQGKYEQYF. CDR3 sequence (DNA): TGTGCCTGGCGTCCGGGACAGGGTAAATACGAGCAGTACTTC.